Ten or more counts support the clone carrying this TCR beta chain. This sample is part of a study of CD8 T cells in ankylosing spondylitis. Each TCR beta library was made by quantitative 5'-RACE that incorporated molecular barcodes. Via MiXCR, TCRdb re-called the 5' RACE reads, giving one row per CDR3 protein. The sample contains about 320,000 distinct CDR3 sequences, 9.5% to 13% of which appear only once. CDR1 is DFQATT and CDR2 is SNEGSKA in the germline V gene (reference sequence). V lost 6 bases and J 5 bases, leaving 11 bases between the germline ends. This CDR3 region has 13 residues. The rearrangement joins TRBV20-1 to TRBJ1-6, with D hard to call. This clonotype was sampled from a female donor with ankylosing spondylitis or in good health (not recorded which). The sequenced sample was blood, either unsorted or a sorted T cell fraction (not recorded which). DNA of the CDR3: TGCAGTGCGGGAGGGCAGCATAATTCACCCCTCCACTTT. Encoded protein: CSAGGQHNSPLHF.